This T cell receptor (beta chain) was captured in a study of regulatory T cells in long-lasting Graves disease. Regarding time point: newly diagnosed GD, antithyroid drugs for less than 3 months. Extracted PBMC RNA gave rise to the TCR library. Construction of the TCR beta libraries employed iRepertoire HTBI primers in conjunction with Arm-PCR of CDR3 regions. A single record per CDR3 protein comes from TCRdb applying MiXCR to the multiplex PCR reads. Among 560,000 or so distinct CDR3 sequences listed, about 15% were seen once. This clonotype was seen more than once but under ten times. The same data also went into a second study, on T cells in Graves' hyperthyroidism and ophthalmopathy. From that second work: HTBI primers drove first-round RT-PCR of the TCR CDR3.

Specimen: peripheral blood mononuclear cells (PBMCs), collected at new diagnosis, from a patient treated with antithyroid drugs. This TCR derives from a man younger than 30 with Graves disease.

The CDR3 nucleotides read TGTGCCAGCAAGAGTCACCGGGGAGAGTACAATGAGCAGTTCTTC. Amino acid sequence: CASKSHRGEYNEQFF. The rearrangement uses TRBV14 and TRBJ2-1; D is possibly TRBD2 (5 bases). This CDR3 region has 15 residues. Trimming took 7 bases from V and 4 from J, leaving 17 bases between them. Germline lookup yields CDR1 SGHDN and CDR2 FVKESK.